This entry lists 22 T cell receptor beta chains sequenced from one sample in a study of blood T cells in healthy people across ages. Next came a second PCR, run for roughly 6 to 11 cycles, which used a sample-barcoded 5' primer along with a J-beta primer mix. TCRdb fed the 5' RACE reads into MiXCR, producing one record per CDR3 protein. The sample contains 1.5 million to 2 million distinct CDR3 sequences, 40% to 55% of which appear only once. Specimen: blood. These receptors came from a woman between 40 and 55 years old in good health.

The chain links TRBV20-1 to TRBJ2-3; D is unclear. Looked up from germline, CDR1 is DFQATT and CDR2 is SNEGSKA (reference sequence). V was cut by 2 bases and J by 2 bases, with 8 bases left in between. This CDR3 is 13 amino acids long. CDR3 sequence: CSARNRHTDTQYF. The CDR3 coding sequence is TGCAGTGCTAGAAACAGACACACAGATACGCAGTATTTT.

There are a few counts of this clonotype. This chain joins TRBV20-1 and TRBJ2-5; the D is unclear. V shed 4 bases and J shed 5 bases, with 8 bases lying between them. CDR3 length equals 11 residues. In germline, CDR1 is DFQATT, CDR2 SNEGSKA (reference sequence). CDR3 in amino acids: CSATILETQYF. In nucleotides, the CDR3 is TGCAGTGCTACAATCTTGGAGACCCAGTACTTC.

This clonotype has more than one count but fewer than ten. This chain connects TRBV20-1 to TRBJ2-1; 8 bases agree with TRBD2. CDR1 DFQATT and CDR2 SNEGSKA come from the germline V gene (reference sequence). Trimming at V came to 0 bases and at J to 8 bases, leaving 12 bases not matched to a gene. The CDR3 length is 16 residues. This CDR3 is CSARDPAGARVDEQFF. In DNA form, the CDR3 reads TGCAGTGCTAGAGACCCAGCGGGGGCCCGAGTCGATGAGCAGTTCTTC.

This chain connects TRBV20-1 to TRBJ1-5; 11 positions agree with TRBD1. The CDR3 is 15 residues long. CDR1 is DFQATT and CDR2 is SNEGSKA in the germline V gene (reference sequence). Losses at the gene ends were 2 bases for V and 3 bases for J; bases not matched to a gene: 3. Here the CDR3 reads CSARRTGGANQPQHF. The CDR3 region has the DNA TGCAGTGCTAGAAGGACAGGGGGCGCCAATCAGCCCCAGCATTTT.

The genes are TRBV4-2 and TRBJ2-5; maybe TRBD1 (5 bases). In germline, CDR1 is LGHNA, CDR2 YNFKEQ. V was pared by 1 base and J by 0 bases, with 9 bases between. This CDR3 is 15 amino acids long. Here the CDR3 reads CASSQAQDNQETQYF. CDR3 DNA: TGTGCCAGCAGCCAAGCCCAGGACAACCAAGAGACCCAGTACTTC.

This clonotype was recorded at least ten times. The chain is built from TRBV29-1 and TRBJ2-7; 9 bases align to TRBD1. Germline values: CDR1 SQVTM, CDR2 ANQGSEA. The CDR3 sequence is 13 residues long. V trimming: 6 bases; J trimming: 3 bases; junction bases outside the gene matches: 6. CDR3 DNA sequence: TGCAGCGTAAGGACAGGGGATAGCTACGAGCAGTACTTC. This encodes CSVRTGDSYEQYF.

The chain joins TRBV6-6 to TRBJ2-1, with a tentative D call TRBD2 (6 bases). Germline values: CDR1 MNHNY, CDR2 SVGAGI (reference sequence). The CDR3 sequence is 14 residues long. With 2 bases removed from V and 4 bases from J, the gap between germline ends came to 9 bases. CDR3 loop: CASSYRAGYNEQFF. The DNA for the CDR3 is TGTGCCAGCAGTTACCGCGCGGGGTACAATGAGCAGTTCTTC.

This chain links TRBV18 with TRBJ2-1; perhaps D is TRBD1 or TRBD2 (5 bases each). Germline CDR1 is KGHSH and CDR2 is LQKENI. V was cut by 4 bases and J by 8 bases, with 12 bases left in between. The CDR3 sequence is 13 residues long. The CDR3: CASSRDPRDEQFF. For the CDR3, the DNA is TGTGCCAGCTCACGGGACCCAAGGGATGAGCAGTTCTTC. The full variable domain, its missing parts supplied by reference TRBV18 and TRBJ2-1, is NAGVMQNPRHLVRRRGQEARLRCSPMKGHSHVYWYRQLPEEGLKFMVYLQKENIIDESGMPKERFSAEFPKEGPSILRIQQVVRGDSAAYFCASSRDPRDEQFFGPGTRLTVL.

This clonotype was counted between two and nine times. The chain employs TRBV7-2 and TRBJ1-2, with no clear D. Germline CDR1 is SGHTA and CDR2 is FQGNSA. The CDR3 loop spans 13 amino acids. V was trimmed by 6 bases and J by 2 bases, leaving 10 bases between them. CDR3 loop: CASRSSMNYGYTF. In DNA, the CDR3 is TGTGCCAGCAGATCCTCGATGAACTATGGCTACACCTTC.

This chain joins TRBV20-1 and TRBJ2-7; D unclear. This CDR3 comprises 13 residues. The germline V gene encodes CDR1 DFQATT and CDR2 SNEGSKA (reference sequence). The germline V and J ends were trimmed by 1 base and 3 bases, with 10 bases remaining between them. As DNA, the CDR3 is TGCAGTGCTAGAGGAGTTTTGAACTACGAGCAGTACTTC. Its protein product is CSARGVLNYEQYF.

The V call is TRBV12-3 or TRBV12-4, the J call TRBJ1-2; D perhaps matches TRBD1 (5 bases). This CDR3 comprises 13 residues. V was shortened by 5 bases and J by 8 bases, with 15 bases between the two germline ends. The CDR3, as DNA: TGTGCCAGCAGTGTCCAGACAGCGCTGGGCTACACCTTC. Translation: CASSVQTALGYTF.

The CDR3 protein is CASSRGVDRSYYEQYF. The CDR3 nucleotides are TGTGCCAGCAGCCGCGGCGTGGACAGGTCCTACTACGAGCAGTACTTC. This chain joins TRBV7-3 and TRBJ2-7; TRBD1 matches at 7 bases. Unmatched junction bases numbered 13, after V lost 5 bases and J lost 3 bases. Germline V CDR1 and CDR2: SGHTA, FQGTGA. The CDR3 totals 16 residues.

This rearrangement joins TRBV7-9 to TRBJ1-5; D perhaps matches TRBD1 (5 bases). V lost 3 bases, J lost 3 bases, and 9 bases lay in between. The CDR3 extends over 14 amino acids. The germline CDR1 and CDR2 sequences are SEHNR and FQNEAQ (reference sequence). The CDR3 reads CASSLWGNNQPQHF. The CDR3 nucleotides are TGTGCCAGCAGCTTGTGGGGGAACAATCAGCCCCAGCATTTT.

V and J are TRBV7-2 and TRBJ1-2; TRBD1 aligns across 9 bases. The V gene end was trimmed by 6 bases and the J gene end by 5 bases; junction bases not matched to a gene: 7. The CDR3 is 14 residues long. Looked up from germline, CDR1 is SGHTA and CDR2 is FQGNSA. The DNA of the CDR3 is TGTGCCAGCAGATTATCCGGGACAGGGTATGGCTACACCTTC. Its translation is CASRLSGTGYGYTF.

This chain joins TRBV6-1 and TRBJ2-4; tentative D call: TRBD2 (6 bases). The tail of the sequence fits TRBJ2-7 better, so the J call may be wrong. This CDR3 spans 14 amino acids. Germline-derived CDR1 and CDR2 are MNHNS and SASEGT. The CDR3 reads CASNAGTMYYEQYF. DNA of the CDR3: TGTGCCTCAAATGCGGGGACCATGTACTACGAGCAGTACTTC.

The chain couples TRBV28 to TRBJ1-1; 7 bases match TRBD1. CDR1 MDHEN and CDR2 SYDVKM come from the germline V gene. The length of the CDR3 is 12 residues. With V trimmed by 7 bases and J by 6 bases, 5 bases remained unmatched. The CDR3 sequence: CASIRQGAEAFF. As DNA, the CDR3 is TGTGCCAGCATCAGACAGGGCGCTGAAGCTTTCTTT.

A note on this clonotype: The DNA is left out, because the CDR3 cannot be placed on it with certainty; the CDR3 is given as TCRdb lists it. The chain links TRBV29-1 to TRBJ1-2; the DNA was not compared with TRBD1, the D call given in the table. Germline assignment: CDR1 SQVTM and CDR2 ANQGSEA. The CDR3 is 12 residues long, counting both termini. The CDR3 loop is CSVGQEYYGCTF.

This clonotype was observed a handful of times. This sequence joins TRBV20-1 and TRBJ2-7; D is ambiguous. This CDR3 has 14 residues. The V gene's germline CDR1 is DFQATT and CDR2 SNEGSKA (reference sequence). V shed 1 base and J shed 1 base, with 11 bases lying between them. The CDR3, as DNA: TGCAGTGCTAGAGTTGGGAAGAGGTCCTACGAGCAGTACTTC. Amino acids: CSARVGKRSYEQYF.

This clonotype was recorded many times. The J gene is TRBJ2-5, the V gene TRBV20-1, with 9 bases that match TRBD1. V shed 3 bases, J shed 7 bases, and the junction held 12 bases outside the gene matches. Germline lookup yields CDR1 DFQATT and CDR2 SNEGSKA (reference sequence). The CDR3 totals 15 residues. CDR3 sequence (DNA): TGCAGTGCTAGCTTACAGGGGGCCCAGAGAGCGACCCAGTACTTC. Residues: CSASLQGAQRATQYF.

This clonotype was counted a single time. This sequence may be a read error, since a much larger clone differs from it by one base. This chain joins TRBV4-3 and TRBJ2-7; D not resolved. The length of the CDR3 is 13 residues. Germline lookup yields CDR1 LGHNA and CDR2 YSLEER. Between the trimmed V and J ends, which lost 1 base and 5 bases, there was a span of 9 bases. CDR3 in amino acids: CASSQVTTDEQYF. In DNA form, the CDR3 reads TGCGCCAGCAGCCAAGTTACAACCGACGAGCAGTACTTC.

The chain couples TRBV7-9 to TRBJ2-1; TRBD1 matches 8 bases. Germline trimming cut 8 bases from V and 8 bases from J; bases unmatched to any gene: 14. Germline CDR1 is SEHNR and CDR2 is FQNEAQ (reference sequence). The CDR3 is 15 residues long. CDR3 protein: CASLRGQGSTYEQFF. The CDR3 coding sequence is TGTGCCAGCCTCAGAGGACAGGGAAGTACATATGAGCAGTTCTTC.

This clonotype has just a few counts. The genes are TRBV20-1 and TRBJ2-1, with a possible D match to TRBD2 (7 bases). The CDR3 is 15 amino acids. CDR1 and CDR2 from the germline V gene are DFQATT and SNEGSKA (reference sequence). V gave up 3 bases and J gave up 0 bases, with 12 bases separating them. CDR3 coding DNA: TGCAGTGCTAGTGCGGGGGCCTCCTCCTACAATGAGCAGTTCTTC. Amino acids: CSASAGASSYNEQFF.